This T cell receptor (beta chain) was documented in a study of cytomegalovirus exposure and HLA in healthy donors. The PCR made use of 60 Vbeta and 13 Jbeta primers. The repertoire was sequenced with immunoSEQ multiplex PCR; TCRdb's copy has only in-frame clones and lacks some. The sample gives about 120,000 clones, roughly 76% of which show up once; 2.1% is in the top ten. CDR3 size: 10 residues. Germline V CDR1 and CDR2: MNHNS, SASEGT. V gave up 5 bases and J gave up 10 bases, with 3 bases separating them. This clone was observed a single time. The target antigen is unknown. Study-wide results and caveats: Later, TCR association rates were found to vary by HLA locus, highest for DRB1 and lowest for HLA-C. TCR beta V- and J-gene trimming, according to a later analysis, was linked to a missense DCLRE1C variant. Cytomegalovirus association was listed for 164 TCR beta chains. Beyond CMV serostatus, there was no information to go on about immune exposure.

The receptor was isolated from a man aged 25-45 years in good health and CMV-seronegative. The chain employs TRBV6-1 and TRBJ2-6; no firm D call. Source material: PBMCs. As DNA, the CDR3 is TGTGCCAGCAGTTATAACGTCCTGACTTTC. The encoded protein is CASSYNVLTF.